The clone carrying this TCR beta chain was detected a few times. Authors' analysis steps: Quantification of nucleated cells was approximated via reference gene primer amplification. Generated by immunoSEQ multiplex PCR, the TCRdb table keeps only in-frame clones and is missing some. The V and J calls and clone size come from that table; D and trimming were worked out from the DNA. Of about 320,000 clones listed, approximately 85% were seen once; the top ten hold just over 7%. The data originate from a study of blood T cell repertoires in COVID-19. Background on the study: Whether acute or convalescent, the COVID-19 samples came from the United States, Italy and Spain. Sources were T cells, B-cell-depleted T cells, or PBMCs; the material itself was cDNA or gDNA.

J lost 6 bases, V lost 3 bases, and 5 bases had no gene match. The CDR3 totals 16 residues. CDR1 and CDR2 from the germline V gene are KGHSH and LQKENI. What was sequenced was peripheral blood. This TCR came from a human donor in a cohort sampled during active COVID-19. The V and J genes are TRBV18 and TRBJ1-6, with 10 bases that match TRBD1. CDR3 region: CASSPETGGGNSPLHF. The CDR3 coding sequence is TGTGCCAGCTCACCCGAGACAGGGGGCGGTAATTCACCCCTCCACTTT. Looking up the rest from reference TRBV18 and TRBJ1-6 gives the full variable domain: NAGVMQNPRHLVRRRGQEARLRCSPMKGHSHVYWYRQLPEEGLKFMVYLQKENIIDESGMPKERFSAEFPKEGPSILRIQQVVRGDSAAYFCASSPETGGGNSPLHFGNGTRLTVT.